This TCR beta chain was retrieved from a study of T cells after yellow fever vaccination. Germline loops: CDR1 SGDLS, CDR2 YYNGEE. The CDR3 is 16 residues long. V lost 3 bases and J lost 0, with 13 bases in between. Synthesis of TCR cDNA relied on 5'RACE template switching, which attached a universal primer site and UMIs. TCRdb recomputed calls from the 5' RACE reads with MiXCR, one row per CDR3 protein. The sample lists some 600,000 distinct CDR3 sequences, less than 20% occurring once. Study-level findings and limits: A secondary response was less intense yet reached its peak sooner, at day 5 versus 15. Clones that expanded after primary vaccination mostly reappeared after the booster (just under 98% CD4, about 91% CD8). Clonotype sharing between CD4 and CD8 compartments was small.

Comments on this clonotype: The antigen remains undetermined.

The chain has TRBV9 and TRBJ2-4, with no clear D. This receptor was obtained from a man aged 18-30 years who received the YFV17D yellow fever vaccine. The sample was PBMCs, taken about 5 days after the first yellow fever vaccination. DNA of the CDR3: TGTGCCAGCAGCGCCAGACCTTCCTTAGCCAAAAACATTCAGTACTTC. Encoded protein: CASSARPSLAKNIQYF.